This T cell receptor (beta chain) is drawn from a study of cytomegalovirus exposure and HLA in healthy donors (dated by TCRdb to between 2016 and 2019). With respect to the entire study: An earlier analysis of roughly 630 of the donors reported about 250 Gb of sequence data and 117 million unique TCR beta sequences from about 179 million T cells. Among some 400 genotyped donors of the cohort, an average of around 250,000 unique TCR beta nucleotide sequences was sequenced per donor, of which about 19% were non-productive. The aim of the study was to test whether cataloging public T cell receptors could identify signatures of past pathogen exposure. To predict cytomegalovirus infection status, the study brought together high-throughput TCR immunosequencing, statistical association of individual TCRs with disease status, and machine learning. Of the approximately 400 genotyped donors, 65% to 90% fell in the genetic ancestry cluster associated with self-reported Caucasian donors. An early release covering roughly 640 HLA-typed donors comprised about 300 gigabases of sequencing data and 65 million to 100 million unique TCR sequences. The number of donors typed differed by locus, with 629-630 for A, B, C, DRB1 and DQB1, approximately 500 for DQA1, 606 for DPA1, and under 490 for DPB1. A later genetic analysis used genome-wide SNP genotypes for about 60% of the roughly 700 donors, treating that subset as a discovery cohort. In a later analysis, previously published TCR beta repertoires from about 640 donors were re-analyzed and high-resolution HLA genotyping was added so that TCR occurrence patterns could be studied. The study profiled the T cell repertoires of more than 500 subjects by immunosequencing and related them to cytomegalovirus serostatus. Donor age, sex, ethnicity and CMV serostatus were compiled alongside the repertoire data. Besides the first cohort of around 670 subjects, a separate validation cohort made up of 95 to 150 different subjects was used. HLA typing covered class I and class II loci at four-digit resolution. An earlier analysis of approximately 580 of the donors used high-throughput TCR beta sequencing to judge whether each TCR beta V gene segment behaved as functional or pseudogenic. In the later analysis, no new phenotypic data were used to find candidate immune exposures; instead, reliance was placed on TCR beta sequences and their occurrence across donors. All discovery cohort repertoires had been generated on a single sequencing platform. A handful of DR-DQ haplotypes were handled as single units for association and clustering because linkage in the cohort was strong.

The library came from the immunoSEQ multiplex PCR assay. The multiplex PCR relied on a mix of 60 forward primers for TCR Vbeta segments and 13 reverse primers for TCR Jbeta segments. A multiplex PCR assay on genomic DNA amplified the CDR3 region of rearranged TCR beta genes. The amplified TCR beta libraries were sequenced on the Illumina HiSeq System as 87-base-pair reads. The authors processed their data as follows. In a later analysis, tens of millions of unique TCR beta chains were counted across the 500 to 850 repertoires, and around 10 million of these chains were shared by at least two donors. A nearest-neighbor algorithm error-corrected the raw reads and collapsed the reads into unique sequences, merging closely related sequences to remove PCR and sequencing errors. To assign V, D and J gene segments, CDR3 sequences were aligned to IMGT reference sequences. Each retained sequence needed at least a six-nucleotide match to both a V gene segment and a J gene segment. Rearrangements were called productive when the CDR3 lacked stop codons and stayed in frame with V and J; all others were non-productive. CDR3 was defined by IMGT convention, running from the second conserved V-encoded cysteine to the conserved J-encoded phenylalanine. In an earlier analysis of around 570 of the donors, sequences lacking an unambiguous match to a single V gene segment were excluded. An earlier analysis of roughly 590 of the donors called V segments functional above 56.7% productive rearrangements and segregating when the between-donor standard deviation exceeded 5%. A statistical classification framework was developed to diagnose cytomegalovirus status using the catalog of TCR beta chain sequences. A later analysis assigned V and J genes by comparing TCR nucleotide sequences with IMGT/GENE-DB human TR gene sequences. Using the TCRdist pipeline, a later analysis assigned CDR3 sequences along with most-parsimonious VDJ recombination scenarios. In a later analysis, every TCR beta chain was defined by the combination of its CDR3 amino acid sequence and its V-gene family, and reads without a unique V-gene family were dropped. A later analysis removed 592 highly shared, low-generation-probability nucleotide sequences to deal with suspected cross-contamination and a sequencing artifact. For each public chain, a later analysis derived a clonal expansion index from normalized ranks of inferred template counts within each repertoire. In a later analysis, generation probabilities were computed with a VDJ recombination model fitted to out-of-frame rearrangements, and the resulting probabilities were checked against IGoR. Hypergeometric tests were used in a later analysis to score TCR-TCR, TCR-HLA and TCR-CMV co-occurrence, with a repertoire-size bias correction applied to the TCR pairs. False discovery rates were estimated in a later analysis by permuting HLA or CMV assignments 20 times. A later analysis grouped co-occurring TCRs with DBSCAN, adding TCRdist sequence similarity when clustering within HLA-allele-positive subsets. Repertoires with fewer than 30,000 or more than 120,000 public chains, plus five repertoires with anomalous nucleotide sharing, were excluded from co-occurrence clustering. TCRdb holds this immuneACCESS table with in-frame rearrangements only. Some clones are missing; in checked studies, unresolved V genes explain under half, and the rest has no known cause. The DNA gave D and trimming, while V, J and clone size come from that table. This sample comprises 100,000 to 150,000 clones, around 80% of them detected only once. About a tenth of the sample belongs to the ten largest clones.

In total, over 600 healthy bone marrow donors made up the cohort. At the time of sampling, all cohort members were nominally healthy, though unrecorded immune exposures were likely present. The donor was CMV seropositive and was included in the group of 250 to 300 seropositive cohort members. Each donor provided a peripheral blood sample, and peripheral blood mononuclear cells were used for TCR beta sequencing. Genomic DNA was extracted from the blood cell samples with the Qiagen DNeasy Blood Extraction Kit. In the case of this clone: The antigen this receptor binds is unknown. The sample holds no much larger clone one base away, and base qualities are not on file.

Study-wide findings and limitations: HLA typing was unavailable for some donors at each locus, so association tests used only the typed subset. A further reported finding was that TCR beta sequences accurately predicted the HLA-A and HLA-B alleles for most subjects in the first cohort. Roughly uniform sequencing depth across donors was assumed in presence/absence analyses, although this assumption may not hold. Compared with the roughly 720-donor mean, donors in an Asian-associated ancestry cluster had fewer N-insertions in productive TCRs, according to a later genetic analysis. A few of the identified cytomegalovirus-associated TCR beta chains were confirmed in vitro to be specific for cytomegalovirus antigens. Linkage disequilibrium might explain the correlated functional status among segregating V segments, but an unknown experimental factor could not be ruled out. The classifier was reported to diagnose cytomegalovirus status with high specificity and sensitivity in both the original and validation cohorts. A later analysis reported that several top co-occurrence clusters appeared linked to parvovirus B19, influenza, CMV and Epstein-Barr virus. According to the authors, the approach could potentially be generalized to other disease states and immunological phenotypes. In the study, 150 to 200 TCR beta chains were listed as associated with cytomegalovirus. In an earlier analysis of around 500 of the donors, most TCR beta V segments appeared in productive rearrangements about 90% or about 30% of the time, broadly matching IMGT annotations. Assigning TCR associations to individual alleles was difficult when HLA alleles, especially DR and DQ, strongly co-occurred. In a later analysis, TCR association rates were found to vary across HLA loci, with the most associated TCRs seen for DRB1 alleles and the fewest for HLA-C alleles. A later analysis associated 16,951 TCR beta sequences with specific HLA alleles at a false discovery rate of 0.05. A cluster of highly shared sequence variants was judged likely to be a technical artifact of the sequencing pipeline. The earlier analysis of 587 of the donors excluded some 15 rarely observed V segments, including chromosome 9 orphons, because counts were too low. A later genetic analysis associated a missense DCLRE1C variant with V-gene and J-gene trimming of TCR beta chains, and an independent cohort replicated the association. CMV serostatus was the only immune exposure information available for the cohort. Most TCR sequences were seen in very few donors, while some public TCRs were found in many individuals. Compared with equally common non-associated chains, HLA-associated TCR beta chains in a later analysis were more clonally expanded and had lower generation probabilities. This cohort had only TCR beta chains sequenced, and the lack of alpha or paired-chain data limited which features could be detected. According to a later analysis, most CMV-associated TCR beta chains appeared to be HLA-restricted, and the HLA associations seemed to be driven largely by CMV exposure.

Sequencing input: PBMCs. This clonotype was obtained from a man aged 25 to 40 in good health and CMV-seropositive.

CDR3 region: CASSYPADTQYF. The nucleotide sequence reads TGTGCCAGCAGCTATCCAGCAGATACGCAGTATTTT. Here the chain combines TRBV13 and TRBJ2-3, with no confidently assigned D gene. Reading the germline V gene (reference sequence) gives CDR1 PRHDT and CDR2 FYEKMQ. Trimming takes 4 bases from V and 4 bases from J, and the germline ends sit 6 bases apart. The CDR3 goes from the cysteine to the phenylalanine over 12 residues. The only DNA kept is the CDR3, 36 bases in frame from the first base.